There are a few counts of the clone carrying this T cell receptor (beta chain). Measured with immunoSEQ multiplex PCR; TCRdb has only the in-frame clones, and not every one. The table shows some 16,000 clones, with around nine tenths occurring only once. These data are taken from a study of lymphopenia after photon versus proton radiotherapy. The germline V gene encodes CDR1 MNHEY and CDR2 SVGAGI. Between the trimmed V and J ends, which lost 6 bases and 4 bases, there was a span of 13 bases. The CDR3 is 13 residues long. The source was peripheral blood, collected from a patient treated with proton-based radiotherapy. The TCR sequence derives from a woman aged 60-70 years with cholangiocarcinoma. Some clones in this sample may be carry-over from other donors' samples. The rearrangement uses TRBV6-5 and TRBJ2-7; no definite D call. The CDR3 loop is CASRKRDGYEQYF. The DNA of the CDR3 is TGTGCCAGCAGAAAGAGAGATGGGTACGAGCAGTACTTC.